This T cell receptor (beta chain) was identified during a study of CD4 T cells in relation to SARS-CoV-2 and coronaviruses. The unexposed donors gave CD4+ T cells in about 2010-2019, prior to COVID-19. Cryopreserved PBMCs were CD4-enriched, then split into naive and memory cells. TCRdb's table, derived via immunoSEQ multiplex PCR, lists solely in-frame clones and lacks some. The sample lists 50,000 to 70,000 clones; 87% were seen once. The V gene lost 4 bases and the J gene lost 7 bases, with 13 bases spanning the gap. Germline-derived CDR1 and CDR2 are SGDLS and YYNGEE. There are 13 residues in the CDR3.

The sequence came from a human donor in good health. This chain links TRBV9 with TRBJ2-3; no firm D call. The sample taken for sequencing was memory CD4+ T cells from PBMCs. CDR3 in DNA: TGTGCCAGCAGCCCCCATTACGAACATACGCAGTATTTT. It is translated as CASSPHYEHTQYF.